The 13 T cell receptor beta chains given below trace back to one sample, sequenced in a study of PD-1 blockade in classical Hodgkin lymphoma. Every patient relapsed after autologous stem cell transplantation, and brentuximab vedotin exposure varied. Profiled with immunoSEQ multiplex PCR; TCRdb holds only in-frame clones, not every one. The table has about 110,000 clones, roughly nine tenths seen once. The specimen comprised peripheral blood mononuclear cells (PBMCs), sampled before the second cycle of nivolumab. These receptors all stem from a human donor with classical Hodgkin lymphoma.

The chain has TRBV6-5 and TRBJ2-6, with D uncertain. Deletions cut 7 bases from V and 4 bases from J, with 11 bases between. The germline gives CDR1 MNHEY, CDR2 SVGAGI. The CDR3 consists of 14 residues. The CDR3 region has the DNA TGTGCCAGCACCCCGGCGATCGGGGCCAACGTCCTGACTTTC. Translated: CASTPAIGANVLTF.

This chain links TRBV5-5 with TRBJ2-7, with D maybe TRBD2 (6 bases). The CDR3 is made up of 13 amino acids. The V gene lost 0 bases and the J gene lost 5 bases, with 9 bases spanning the gap. Germline CDR1 SGHKS, CDR2 YYEKEE (reference sequence). CDR3 DNA: TGTGCCAGCAGCTTGGCACCGGGGGACGAGCAGTACTTC. Amino acid sequence: CASSLAPGDEQYF.

This clone has ten or more counts. The chain recombines TRBV5-8 with TRBJ1-2, with D uncertain. With 0 bases removed from V and 7 bases from J, the gap between germline ends came to 13 bases. Germline V gene sequence: CDR1 SGHTS, CDR2 YDEGEE. The CDR3 totals 14 residues. The DNA of the CDR3 is TGTGCCAGCAGCTTGGGTGGTTTACGTGCTGGCTACACCTTC. It encodes CASSLGGLRAGYTF.

The chain uses TRBV27 and TRBJ2-7; D is undetermined. This CDR3 is 13 amino acids long. The germline V gene encodes CDR1 MNHEY and CDR2 SMNVEV (reference sequence). V lost 3 bases and J 0 bases, leaving 6 bases between the germline ends. CDR3 sequence (DNA): TGTGCCAGCAGTTTGGATCGCTCCTACGAGCAGTACTTC. Translating gives CASSLDRSYEQYF.

The V and J genes are TRBV5-4 and TRBJ1-2, with 8 bases aligning to TRBD1. Trimming cost V 0 bases and J 3 bases; bases outside gene matches: 4. From germline, CDR1 is SGHNT and CDR2 YYREEE (reference sequence). The CDR3 is made up of 15 amino acids. CDR3 sequence: CASSLDGQGYYGYTF. In DNA, the CDR3 is TGTGCCAGCAGCTTGGATGGACAGGGATACTATGGCTACACCTTC.

The CDR3 nucleotides are TGTGCCAGCTCAACAACTACAGGGGGAGGAGTGAACACTGAAGCTTTCTTT. Protein product: CASSTTTGGGVNTEAFF. The chain uses TRBV18 and TRBJ1-1; 8 bases are a match to TRBD1. The CDR3 runs 17 residues. V was pared by 5 bases and J by 0 bases, with 11 bases of the junction left unmatched. Germline-derived CDR1 and CDR2 are KGHSH and LQKENI.

The chain combines TRBV10-3 with TRBJ2-7; 9 nucleotides agree with TRBD1. Germline CDR1 and CDR2: ENHRY and SYGVKD. The length of the CDR3 is 13 residues. V lost 10 bases to trimming and J lost 3 bases; unmatched junction nucleotides: 7. The CDR3 DNA sequence: TGTGCCACCGGGGGGACAGGGAACTACGAGCAGTACTTC. Its protein is CATGGTGNYEQYF.

The table lists this clone with a few counts. The chain uses TRBV6-6 and TRBJ1-5; 7 nucleotides line up with TRBD1. The CDR3 contains 14 residues. In germline, CDR1 is MNHNY, CDR2 SVGAGI (reference sequence). The V and J ends lost 2 bases and 5 bases, in that order; junction bases with no gene match: 3. CDR3 residues: CASSYNRGDQPQHF. The CDR3 DNA sequence: TGTGCCAGCAGTTACAACAGGGGAGATCAGCCCCAGCATTTT.

The chain is built from TRBV10-3 and TRBJ2-7, with a tentative D call TRBD1 (6 bases). Germline-derived CDR1 and CDR2 are ENHRY and SYGVKD. Trimming took off 7 bases at V and 2 bases at J, with 12 bases between the two ends. The CDR3 is 13 residues long. The CDR3, as DNA: TGTGCCATCAAGGCAGGGGATACCTACGAGCAGTACTTC. The encoded protein is CAIKAGDTYEQYF.

V gene TRBV5-1 combines with J gene TRBJ2-7, with D perhaps TRBD1 (5 bases). Germline values: CDR1 SGHRS, CDR2 YFSETQ. CDR3 size: 14 residues. Trimming shortened V by 4 bases and J by 4 bases, and 15 bases separated the two germline ends. The CDR3 DNA is TGCGCCAGCAGCGCAGACAGTTCCCTGTACGAGCAGTACTTC. This translates into CASSADSSLYEQYF.

This chain connects TRBV6-5 to TRBJ1-2; the match to TRBD1 covers 7 bases. Trimming cost V 7 bases and J 2 bases; bases outside gene matches: 7. Germline values: CDR1 MNHEY, CDR2 SVGAGI. This CDR3 region has 14 residues. CDR3 amino acids: CASNTQGGNYGYTF. For the CDR3, the DNA is TGTGCCAGCAATACCCAGGGGGGGAACTATGGCTACACCTTC.

The chain couples TRBV6-1 to TRBJ1-4; TRBD1 matches 7 bases. Germline V CDR1 and CDR2: MNHNS, SASEGT. After removal of 3 bases from V and 6 bases from J, the junction contained 7 bases not matched to a gene. The CDR3 runs 15 residues. The CDR3 DNA is TGTGCCAGCAGTGAGTCCGACAGGGTTGATGAAAAACTGTTTTTT. Its protein product is CASSESDRVDEKLFF.

This chain links TRBV11-1 with TRBJ2-1, with a possible D match to TRBD2 (5 bases). The CDR3 sequence is 15 residues long. Germline CDR1 SGHAT, CDR2 FQDESV (reference sequence). V was trimmed by 5 bases and J by 0 bases, leaving 11 bases between them. CDR3 amino acids: CASSPRRSSYNEQFF. The CDR3 DNA follows: TGTGCCAGCAGCCCCAGGAGGAGCTCCTACAATGAGCAGTTCTTC.